The subject of this entry is one T cell receptor (beta chain). The sample is drawn from a study of blood T cell repertoires in COVID-19. The participants were between roughly 18 and 89 years old and came from 24 US areas. Participant reports of clinical history set cohort assignment. In the authors' methods: Amplifying reference gene primers gave estimates of nucleated cell counts. TCRdb's copy holds only in-frame clones and misses some; the assay was immunoSEQ multiplex PCR. The D gene and trimming were derived from the DNA, and the V and J assignments and clone size from that table. The table has roughly 200,000 clones, just under 90% seen once; the top ten hold about 1.3%. There are 14 residues in the CDR3. From germline, CDR1 is DFQATT and CDR2 SNEGSKA (reference sequence). V was shortened by 3 bases and J by 2 bases, with 12 bases between the two germline ends.

The gene calls are TRBV20-1 and TRBJ2-3; D possibly corresponds to TRBD2 (5 bases). Sequencing was done on a sample of PBMCs or T cells enriched from blood (not recorded which). This clonotype was obtained from a man aged 25-40 years who had recovered from COVID-19. In DNA, the CDR3 is TGCAGTGCTAGTTTCGGGGAAATCACAGATACGCAGTATTTT. It encodes CSASFGEITDTQYF.